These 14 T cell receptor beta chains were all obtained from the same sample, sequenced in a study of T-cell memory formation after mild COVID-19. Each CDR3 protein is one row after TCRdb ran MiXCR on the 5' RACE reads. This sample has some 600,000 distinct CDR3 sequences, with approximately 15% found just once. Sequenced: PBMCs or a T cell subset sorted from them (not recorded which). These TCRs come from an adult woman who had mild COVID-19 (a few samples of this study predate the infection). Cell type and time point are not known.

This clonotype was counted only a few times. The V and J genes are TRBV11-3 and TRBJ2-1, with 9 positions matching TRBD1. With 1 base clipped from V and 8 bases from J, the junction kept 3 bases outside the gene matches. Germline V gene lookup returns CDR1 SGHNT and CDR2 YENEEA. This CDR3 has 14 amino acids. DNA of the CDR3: TGTGCCAGCAGCTTAGTACAGGGGGCCCATGAGCAGTTCTTC. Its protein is CASSLVQGAHEQFF.

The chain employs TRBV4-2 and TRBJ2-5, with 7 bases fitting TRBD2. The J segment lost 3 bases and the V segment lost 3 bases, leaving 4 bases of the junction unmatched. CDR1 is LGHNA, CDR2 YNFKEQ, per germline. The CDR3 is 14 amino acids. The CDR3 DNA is TGTGCCAGCAGCCATACTGGGAGGGAAGAGACCCAGTACTTC. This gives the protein CASSHTGREETQYF.

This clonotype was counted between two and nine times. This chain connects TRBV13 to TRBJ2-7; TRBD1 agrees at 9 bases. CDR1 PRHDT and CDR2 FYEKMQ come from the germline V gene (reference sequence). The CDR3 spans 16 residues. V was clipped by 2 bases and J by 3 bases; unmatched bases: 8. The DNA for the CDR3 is TGTGCCAGCAGCTTACTCACATTGACAGGGGGCTACGAGCAGTACTTC. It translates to CASSLLTLTGGYEQYF.

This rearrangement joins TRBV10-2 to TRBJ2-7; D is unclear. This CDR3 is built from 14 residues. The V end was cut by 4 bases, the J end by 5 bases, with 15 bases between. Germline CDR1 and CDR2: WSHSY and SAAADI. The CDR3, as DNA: TGCGCCAGCAGTGTGACCCCTTTAGGCCACGAGCAGTACTTC. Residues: CASSVTPLGHEQYF.

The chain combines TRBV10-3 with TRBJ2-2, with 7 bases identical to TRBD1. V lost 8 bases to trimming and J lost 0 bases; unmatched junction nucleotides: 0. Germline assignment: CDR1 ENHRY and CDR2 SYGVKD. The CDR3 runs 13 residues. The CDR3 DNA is TGTGCCATCGGGACAGCGAACACCGGGGAGCTGTTTTTT. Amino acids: CAIGTANTGELFF.

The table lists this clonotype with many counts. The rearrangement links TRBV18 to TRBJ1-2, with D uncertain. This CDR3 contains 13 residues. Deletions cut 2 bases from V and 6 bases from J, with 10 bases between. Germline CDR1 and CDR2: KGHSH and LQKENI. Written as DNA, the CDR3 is TGTGCCAGCTCACCAACAGCGCGGGATGGCTACACCTTC. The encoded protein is CASSPTARDGYTF.

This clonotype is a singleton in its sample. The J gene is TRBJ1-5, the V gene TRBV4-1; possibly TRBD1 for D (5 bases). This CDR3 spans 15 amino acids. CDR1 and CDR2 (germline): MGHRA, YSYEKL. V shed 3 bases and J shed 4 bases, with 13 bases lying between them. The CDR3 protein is CASSHLPGPNQPQHF. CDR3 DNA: TGCGCCAGCAGCCACTTACCGGGGCCAAATCAGCCCCAGCATTTT.

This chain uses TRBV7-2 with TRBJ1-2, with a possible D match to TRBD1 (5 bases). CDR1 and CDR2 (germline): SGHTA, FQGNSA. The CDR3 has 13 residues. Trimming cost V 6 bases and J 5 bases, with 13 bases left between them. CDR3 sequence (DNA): TGTGCCAGCAGGGGGACGGTGGATTATGGCTACACCTTC. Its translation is CASRGTVDYGYTF.

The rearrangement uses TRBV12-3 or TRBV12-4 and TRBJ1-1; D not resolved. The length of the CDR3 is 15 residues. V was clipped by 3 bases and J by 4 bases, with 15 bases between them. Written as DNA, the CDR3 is TGTGCCAGCAGTTTGGCCGGGCCGGGGATCACTGAAGCTTTCTTT. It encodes CASSLAGPGITEAFF.

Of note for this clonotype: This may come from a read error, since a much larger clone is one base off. As DNA, the CDR3 is TGTGCCAGCAGTCTCGGGACAGGGGGCGCCGGGGCCAACGTCCCGACTTTC. Translation gives CASSLGTGGAGANVPTF. This chain links TRBV12-3 or TRBV12-4 with TRBJ2-6, with 12 bases that match TRBD1. The CDR3 is 17 amino acids.

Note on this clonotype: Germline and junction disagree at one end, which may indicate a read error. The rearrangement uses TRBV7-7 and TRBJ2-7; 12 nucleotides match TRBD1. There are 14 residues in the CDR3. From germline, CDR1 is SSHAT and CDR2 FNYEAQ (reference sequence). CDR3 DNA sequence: TGTGCTAGCAGCTCCGGGACAGGGGGCAACGAGCAGTACTTC. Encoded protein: CASSSGTGGNEQYF.

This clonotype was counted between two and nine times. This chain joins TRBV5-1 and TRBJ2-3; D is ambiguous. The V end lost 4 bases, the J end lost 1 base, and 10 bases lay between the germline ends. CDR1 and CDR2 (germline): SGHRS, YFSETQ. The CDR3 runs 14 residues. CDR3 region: CASSEIPGTDTQYF. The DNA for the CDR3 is TGCGCCAGCAGCGAAATCCCGGGCACAGATACGCAGTATTTT.

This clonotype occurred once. CDR3 sequence (DNA): TGTGCCAGCAGTAACCGGGACAGGGATAAGGGCGACTATGGCTACACCTTC. Protein: CASSNRDRDKGDYGYTF. The V call is TRBV6-6, the J call TRBJ1-2; TRBD1 matches 9 bases. J gave up 3 bases and V 5 bases, and 13 bases lay outside the gene matches. Germline V gene data show CDR1 as MNHNY and CDR2 as SVGAGI (reference sequence). This CDR3 is built from 17 residues.

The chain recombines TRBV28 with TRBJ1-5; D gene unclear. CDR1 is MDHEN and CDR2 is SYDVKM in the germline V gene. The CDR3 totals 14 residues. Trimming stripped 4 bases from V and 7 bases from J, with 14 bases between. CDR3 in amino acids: CASSYPPAPQPQHF. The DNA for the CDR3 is TGTGCCAGCAGTTATCCCCCGGCCCCCCAGCCCCAGCATTTT.